Here is one TCR beta chain with its context. In the original workflow: ImmunoSEQ sequences covered only the junction and lacked quality scores; filtering therefore differed. The method was immunoSEQ multiplex PCR; TCRdb's version includes in-frame clones alone and lacks a portion of them. The DNA gave D and trimming, while V, J and clone size come from that table. The sample has roughly 1,500,000 clones; around 98.5% are singletons. This specimen comes from a study of shared clonotypes between healthy human individuals. The germline V gene has CDR1 SGHAT and CDR2 FQNNGV. The length of the CDR3 is 15 residues. Trimming pared 1 base from V and 1 base from J, leaving 10 bases between.

The sample consisted of naive CD4+ T cells sorted from blood. Subset: CD45RA+ positively selected. The chain uses TRBV11-2 and TRBJ2-5; TRBD1 might be the D (5 bases). This sequence originates from a man in his thirties or forties in good health. The CDR3, as DNA: TGTGCCAGCAGCTTAGTAGGGGCCATCCAAGAGACCCAGTACTTC. This codes for CASSLVGAIQETQYF.